This T cell receptor beta chain was captured in a study of CD8+ T cells in alopecia areata. Across the whole study: In an open-label trial, patients got 5 to 10 mg tofacitinib twice daily.

RNA, once extracted, was reverse transcribed into cDNA for use as the sequencing template. Sequencing used immunoSEQ multiplex PCR; TCRdb keeps in-frame clones, though not all of them. The table records about 250,000 clones, around 67% of them present only once. The CDR3 is made up of 13 amino acids. The germline V gene encodes CDR1 LGHNA and CDR2 YSLEER. V lost 0 bases and J lost 5, with 5 bases in between. The investigators collected lesional scalp punch biopsies and peripheral blood from alopecia areata patients. A few counts support this clone. Its cognate antigen is unknown. At the DNA level, this CDR3 is encoded by other sequences in the same sample as well. Study conclusions and caveats: Lesional scalp displayed greater clonality than normal scalp, most notably in alopecia totalis/universalis. Unlike in mice, where it was clearer, TCR sharing across patients was less clear, possibly HLA-related.

Sequenced here: CD4+ T cells sorted from blood, sampled at week 0. The J gene is TRBJ1-5, the V gene TRBV4-3, with unresolved D. This sequence was found in a human donor with alopecia areata. The CDR3 DNA reads as TGCGCCAGCAGCCAAGATCTTGATCAGCCCCAGCATTTT. This sequence encodes CASSQDLDQPQHF.